Below, 5 T cell receptor beta chains from the same sample are listed, as sequenced in a study of T cells in Graves' hyperthyroidism and ophthalmopathy. TCR beta CDR3 regions were amplified from RNA transcripts. Using the HTBI primer set, a first-round RT-PCR was run on the TCR CDR3. TCRdb passed the multiplex PCR reads through MiXCR, listing each CDR3 protein once. The sample has hundreds of thousands of distinct CDR3 sequences; roughly 16% are singletons. Input material: blood. These receptors came from a woman aged 25 to 39 with Graves' hyperthyroidism.

The genes are TRBV7-3 and TRBJ1-1; TRBD1 is a possible D gene (6 bases). The germline CDR1 and CDR2 sequences are SGHTA and FQGTGA. This CDR3 comprises 16 residues. V gave up 1 base and J gave up 5 bases, with 17 bases separating them. As DNA, the CDR3 is TGTGCCAGCAGCTTAATGGGGGCGGGGATAGAAACTGAAGCTTTCTTT. It specifies CASSLMGAGIETEAFF. The full variable domain, rest sourced from reference TRBV7-3 and TRBJ1-1, is GAGVSQTPSNKVTEKGKYVELRCDPISGHTALYWYRQSLGQGPEFLIYFQGTGAADDSGLPNDRFFAVRPEGSVSTLKIQRTERGDSAVYLCASSLMGAGIETEAFFGQGTRLTVV.

In its sample, this clonotype was seen a few times. V and J are TRBV7-9 and TRBJ2-1, with 12 bases lining up with TRBD2. The CDR3 runs 18 residues. Germline V gives CDR1 SEHNR, CDR2 FQNEAQ (reference sequence). V shed 1 base, J shed 2 bases, and the junction held 6 bases outside the gene matches. The CDR3 here is CASSLGTSGMLAYNEQFF. Written as DNA, the CDR3 is TGTGCCAGCAGCTTAGGGACTAGCGGGATGCTAGCCTACAATGAGCAGTTCTTC.

This clonotype was recorded at least ten times. This sequence joins TRBV12-3 or TRBV12-4 and TRBJ1-6; TRBD1 agrees at 9 bases. The ends lost 7 bases at V and 7 bases at J; junction bases unmatched: 8. The CDR3 has 15 amino acids. DNA for the CDR3: TGTGCCAGCACCAATACAGGGGGCGTCAATTCACCCCTCCACTTT. Translation gives CASTNTGGVNSPLHF.

The chain combines TRBV20-1 with TRBJ1-2, with 7 bases that match TRBD1. This CDR3 is 16 amino acids long. V shed 3 bases and J 3 bases; nucleotides not matched to a gene: 13. Germline V gene sequence: CDR1 DFQATT, CDR2 SNEGSKA (reference sequence). CDR3 protein: CSASDVRQGVYYGYTF. Written as DNA, the CDR3 is TGCAGTGCTAGTGACGTCCGACAGGGAGTGTACTATGGCTACACCTTC.

The chain is built from TRBV5-5 and TRBJ1-1, with a tentative D call TRBD1 (6 bases). V was clipped by 5 bases and J by 4 bases, with 15 bases between them. CDR3 length: 14 residues. Germline CDR1 SGHKS, CDR2 YYEKEE (reference sequence). As DNA, the CDR3 is TGTGCCAGCAGGCTTCAGGGGTCCTCCACTGAAGCTTTCTTT. Protein product: CASRLQGSSTEAFF.